The 8 T cell receptor beta chains below all came from one sample that was sequenced in a study of control samples from healthy donors and cancer patients. The data were produced by immunoSEQ multiplex PCR, yet TCRdb's version contains in-frame clones alone and is incomplete. The sample gives over 55,000 clones, around 93% of which show up once; 0.8% to 1% is in the top ten. The sequenced sample consisted of PBMCs. These receptors came from a man aged 30 to 45 with colorectal cancer.

This chain joins TRBV7-2 and TRBJ2-2; 12 nucleotides line up with TRBD2. V lost 1 base and J lost 7; bases outside the gene matches: 7. The CDR3 covers 17 residues. Germline V gene lookup returns CDR1 SGHTA and CDR2 FQGNSA. The CDR3 spells CASSLGLAGGPIGELFF. The CDR3 nucleotides read TGTGCCAGCAGCTTAGGGCTAGCGGGGGGGCCTATCGGGGAGCTGTTTTTT.

The V gene is TRBV29-1, the J gene TRBJ2-3; D remains unclear. V was shortened by 3 bases and J by 1 base, with 14 bases between the two germline ends. Germline V gives CDR1 SQVTM, CDR2 ANQGSEA. This CDR3 is built from 15 residues. The CDR3: CSVESETRGTDTQYF. CDR3 nucleotide sequence: TGCAGCGTTGAGTCCGAGACAAGAGGCACAGATACGCAGTATTTT.

The rearrangement links TRBV9 to TRBJ1-3; D not resolved. This CDR3 contains 11 residues. Germline V gene data show CDR1 as SGDLS and CDR2 as YYNGEE. Between the trimmed V and J ends, which lost 0 bases and 5 bases, there was a span of 0 bases. The CDR3 region is CASSVGNTIYF. For the CDR3, the DNA is TGTGCCAGCAGCGTAGGAAACACCATATATTTT.

The chain uses TRBV15 and TRBJ1-4; unclear D gene. Per the germline V gene, CDR1 is LNHNV and CDR2 is YYDKDF (reference sequence). Trimming cost V 0 bases and J 8 bases, with 10 bases left between them. The length of the CDR3 is 14 residues. The CDR3 DNA reads as TGTGCCACCAGCAGAGAGGCACATGGGGAAAAACTGTTTTTT. Amino acids: CATSREAHGEKLFF.

This clone was seen only once. The V and J genes are TRBV5-4 and TRBJ2-1; 10 nucleotides line up with TRBD2. The junction had 14 bases not matched to a gene; V was cut back by 4 bases and J by 4 bases. This CDR3 is 18 amino acids long. Germline CDR1 reads SGHNT; CDR2 reads YYREEE (reference sequence). In DNA form, the CDR3 reads TGTGCCAGCAGCCCATACGGTCTAGCGGGGGATAGATACAATGAGCAGTTCTTC. It encodes CASSPYGLAGDRYNEQFF.

The chain uses TRBV12-3 or TRBV12-4 and TRBJ1-1; a weak D match, TRBD1 (6 bases). V gave up 6 bases and J gave up 6 bases, with 14 bases separating them. CDR3 size: 13 residues. CDR3 region: CASSRTGLSEAFF. Here the CDR3 DNA reads TGTGCCAGCAGCCGAACAGGGTTATCTGAAGCTTTCTTT.

The chain's CDR3 is CASGGNGDTQYF. CDR3 coding DNA: TGTGCCAGCGGGGGGAATGGGGATACGCAGTATTTT. This chain joins TRBV25-1 and TRBJ2-3; weak D call: TRBD2 (6 bases). Deletions cut 8 bases from V and 6 bases from J, with 12 bases between. The CDR3 contains 12 residues. Germline V gene lookup returns CDR1 MGHDK and CDR2 SYGVNS.

The chain links TRBV4-2 to TRBJ1-1; D not certain. The germline V gene has CDR1 LGHNA and CDR2 YNFKEQ. There are 16 residues in the CDR3. With 0 bases removed from V and 0 bases from J, the gap between germline ends came to 11 bases. The CDR3 DNA sequence: TGTGCCAGCAGCCAAGAAAGGAGTCACTTGAACACTGAAGCTTTCTTT. This encodes CASSQERSHLNTEAFF.